This paragraph covers one T cell receptor (beta chain) sequence. Its antigen is not identified. The ends were cut back, 0 bases at V and 8 bases at J, with 9 bases in the middle. CDR3 length equals 14 residues. Germline V gives CDR1 SGDLS, CDR2 YYNGEE. Averaging roughly 110 mL, one heparinised blood draw was given by each donor. The sample belongs to a study of beta chain features in type 1 diabetes. Findings and caveats of the study: cDNA-based sequencing might over-represent cells highly expressing TCR. A moderate, significant TCRB CDR3 shortening appeared in type 1 diabetes across four CD4+ subsets. Any role of HLA type in TCRB rearrangement remained unresolved here.

Expressed TCRB transcripts got sequenced, as all isolated RNA was reverse transcribed. Millions of reads were obtained on average from naive, central memory and regulatory T cell samples. TCRdb's table, derived via immunoSEQ multiplex PCR, lists solely in-frame clones and lacks some. This table holds more than 300,000 clones, roughly 9% found once. V gene TRBV9 combines with J gene TRBJ1-6; D gene uncertain. This receptor was taken from a man under 40 with type 1 diabetes. The sample taken for sequencing was central memory CD4+ T cells from blood. The CDR3 spells CASSVAGTHSPLHF. DNA for the CDR3: TGTGCCAGCAGCGTAGCGGGTACGCATTCACCCCTCCACTTT.